The T cell receptor (beta chain) under discussion was sequenced for a study of CD4 T cells in relation to SARS-CoV-2 and coronaviruses. Across the whole study: Crossreactive spike epitopes shared across donors were mapped to their HLA restriction. The study, taken as a whole, reports: Compared with monoreactive clones, crossreactive clones showed significantly weaker SARS-CoV-2 expansion.

The CDR3 contains 16 residues. The V end lost 0 bases, the J end lost 0 bases, and 7 bases lay between the germline ends. CDR1 SGHRS and CDR2 YFSETQ come from the germline V gene. Clones were sequenced by immunoSEQ multiplex PCR, and TCRdb holds only the in-frame ones, with some missing. The sample includes just under 65,000 clones, about 94% of them seen just once. The unexposed donors gave CD4+ T cells in about 2011-2019, prior to COVID-19. A note on this clone: Its specificity is unknown.

The receptor comes from a human donor in good health. This chain connects TRBV5-1 to TRBJ1-6; D call uncertain. The sample comprised naive CD4+ T cells from PBMCs. Specified subset: naive CD4+ T cells isolated by negative enrichment. CDR3 in DNA: TGCGCCAGCAGCTTGGGGCTTAGCTCCTATAATTCACCCCTCCACTTT. Translating it yields CASSLGLSSYNSPLHF. Full variable domain (outside the CDR3, taken from reference TRBV5-1 and TRBJ1-6): KAGVTQTPRYLIKTRGQQVTLSCSPISGHRSVSWYQQTPGQGLQFLFEYFSETQRNKGNFPGRFSGRQFSNSRSEMNVSTLELGDSALYLCASSLGLSSYNSPLHFGNGTRLTVT.